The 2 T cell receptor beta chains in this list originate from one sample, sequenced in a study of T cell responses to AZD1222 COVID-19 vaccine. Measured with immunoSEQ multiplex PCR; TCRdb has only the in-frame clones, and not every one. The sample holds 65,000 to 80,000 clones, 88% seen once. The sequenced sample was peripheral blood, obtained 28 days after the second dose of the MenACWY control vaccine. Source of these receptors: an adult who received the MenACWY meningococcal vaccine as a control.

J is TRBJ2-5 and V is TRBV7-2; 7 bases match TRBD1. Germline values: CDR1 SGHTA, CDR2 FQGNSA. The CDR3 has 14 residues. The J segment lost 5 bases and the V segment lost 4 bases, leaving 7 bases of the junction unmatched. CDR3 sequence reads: CASSSRQGRETQYF. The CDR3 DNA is TGTGCCAGCAGCTCGAGACAGGGCCGTGAGACCCAGTACTTC.

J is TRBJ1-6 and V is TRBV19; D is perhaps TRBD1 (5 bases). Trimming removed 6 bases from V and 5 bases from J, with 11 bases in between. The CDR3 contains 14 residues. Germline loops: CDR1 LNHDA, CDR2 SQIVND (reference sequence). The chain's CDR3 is CASRGPTHNSPLHF. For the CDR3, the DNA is TGTGCCAGTAGGGGACCAACCCATAATTCACCCCTCCACTTT.